The next 17 T cell receptor beta chains were all read from a single sample in a study of CD8+CD57+ T cells in acquired aplastic anemia. Both TCR beta VDJ combination and CDR3 sequence profiling were carried out. Genomic DNA was the template for this profiling. TCRdb reanalysed the reads using MiXCR and keeps one entry per CDR3 protein. The table lists around 200,000 distinct CDR3 sequences, about three fifths of them singletons. The authors sequenced patients whose flow cytometry had shown CD8+CD57+ cell expansion. Sequencing was performed on sorted CD4+, CD8+, or CD8+CD57+ T cells (not recorded which) from PBMCs. The receptors shown here come from a human donor with aplastic anemia.

The chain links TRBV7-9 to TRBJ2-7, with TRBD1 matching 9 bases. Germline lookup yields CDR1 SEHNR and CDR2 FQNEAQ (reference sequence). V gave up 4 bases and J gave up 2 bases; unmatched junction bases: 6. This CDR3 comprises 15 residues. The CDR3 bases are TGTGCCAGCAGCTACGGACAGGGGCTGACCTACGAGCAGTACTTC. Translation: CASSYGQGLTYEQYF.

This clonotype was detected a few times. The chain employs TRBV27 and TRBJ1-1; 10 bases map to TRBD1. The CDR3 consists of 13 residues. After removal of 2 bases from V and 6 bases from J, the junction contained 0 bases not matched to a gene. The germline gives CDR1 MNHEY, CDR2 SMNVEV (reference sequence). This chain's CDR3 is CASSLGTGAEAFF. For the CDR3, the DNA is TGTGCCAGCAGTTTAGGGACAGGGGCTGAAGCTTTCTTT.

Only a few counts were recorded for this clonotype. The rearrangement links TRBV20-1 to TRBJ1-2; D not resolved. The germline CDR1 and CDR2 sequences are DFQATT and SNEGSKA (reference sequence). CDR3 length: 13 residues. V was clipped by 6 bases and J by 8 bases, with 19 bases between them. CDR3 protein: CSAQSPSMFGYTF. DNA of the CDR3: TGCAGTGCGCAATCTCCGAGTATGTTCGGCTACACCTTC.

The chain couples TRBV24-1 to TRBJ2-1, with D uncertain. Trimming shortened V by 1 base and J by 6 bases, and 6 bases separated the two germline ends. Germline CDR1 KGHDR, CDR2 SFDVKD. There are 13 residues in the CDR3. The CDR3 loop reads CATSDFGRNEQFF. In DNA, the CDR3 is TGTGCCACCAGTGATTTTGGGCGCAATGAGCAGTTCTTC.

Worth noting for this clonotype: The junction shows a germline mismatch at one end, possibly a read error. The rearrangement uses TRBV10-3 and TRBJ1-2, with D possibly being TRBD1 (6 bases). The CDR3 extends over 13 amino acids. Germline values: CDR1 ENHRY, CDR2 SYGVKD. The CDR3: CAIIEDSSYGYTF. In DNA, the CDR3 is TGTGCCATCATTGAGGACAGCTCCTATGGCTACACCTTC.

The genes are TRBV7-8 and TRBJ1-1; D possibly corresponds to TRBD1 (5 bases). V was cut by 6 bases and J by 8 bases, with 10 bases left in between. Germline CDR1 is SGHVS and CDR2 is FQNEAQ. The CDR3 runs to 11 residues. The CDR3 loop is CASSYRDEAFF. The CDR3 nucleotides are TGTGCCAGCAGTTACCGGGACGAAGCTTTCTTT.

In its sample, this clonotype was seen a few times. The gene calls are TRBV7-9 and TRBJ2-3; D is possibly TRBD2 (5 bases). Trimming removed 8 bases at V and 1 base at J, with 10 bases between. Germline CDR1 and CDR2: SEHNR and FQNEAQ (reference sequence). This CDR3 has 13 residues. The CDR3 reads CASQAGGTDTQYF. Here the CDR3 DNA reads TGTGCCAGCCAGGCCGGGGGCACAGATACGCAGTATTTT.

As regards this clonotype: One base away lies a much larger clone, so this may be a sequencing read error. V gene TRBV2 combines with J gene TRBJ2-5, with D perhaps matching TRBD1 or TRBD2 (7 bases each). Germline-derived CDR1 and CDR2 are SNHLY and FYNNEI. This CDR3 is built from 14 residues. For the CDR3, the DNA is TGTGCCAGCAGCCAGGGGGGGGGGCAAGAGGCCCAGTACTTC. Protein product: CASSQGGGQEAQYF.

The CDR3 nucleotides are TGTGCCAGTAGTATTGGGGGACAGACATTGAACACTGAAGCTTTCTTT. Translated: CASSIGGQTLNTEAFF. The chain joins TRBV19 to TRBJ1-1; TRBD1 matches at 7 bases. V gave up 3 bases and J gave up 0 bases; unmatched junction bases: 7. From germline, CDR1 is LNHDA and CDR2 SQIVND (reference sequence). The CDR3 is made up of 16 amino acids.

On this clonotype itself: One end of the junction is discordant with germline, which a read error may explain. The CDR3 protein is CSAGPGLGNDQFF. The CDR3 DNA reads TGCAGTGCAGGACCAGGGTTAGGCAATGATCAGTTCTTC. This chain uses TRBV20-1 with TRBJ2-1; maybe TRBD1 (5 bases). This CDR3 is 13 amino acids long. Per the germline V gene, CDR1 is DFQATT and CDR2 is SNEGSKA (reference sequence).

The CDR3 DNA is TGTGCCAGCAGCGTCGAAAACACTGAAGCTTTCTTT. It encodes CASSVENTEAFF. The chain recombines TRBV9 with TRBJ1-1; D ambiguous. V shed 2 bases and J shed 2 bases, with 4 bases lying between them. CDR1 SGDLS and CDR2 YYNGEE come from the germline V gene. The CDR3 covers 12 residues.

V gene TRBV5-5 combines with J gene TRBJ2-7; D is ambiguous. CDR1 and CDR2 (germline): SGHKS, YYEKEE (reference sequence). The CDR3 covers 16 residues. V lost 6 bases and J lost 1, with 20 bases in between. CDR3 amino acids: CASNNQLRDLSYEQYF. As DNA, the CDR3 is TGTGCCAGCAATAACCAGCTGCGAGACCTTTCCTACGAGCAGTACTTC.

CDR3 loop: CASGWGGNTEAFF. Written as DNA, the CDR3 is TGTGCCAGTGGTTGGGGGGGGAACACTGAAGCTTTCTTT. V and J are TRBV19 and TRBJ1-1; a possible D gene is TRBD1 (5 bases). Between the trimmed V and J ends, which lost 8 bases and 1 base, there was a span of 11 bases. Germline values: CDR1 LNHDA, CDR2 SQIVND (reference sequence). The CDR3 totals 13 residues.

The chain couples TRBV19 to TRBJ2-7; 9 bases are shared with TRBD1. CDR1 and CDR2 from the germline V gene are LNHDA and SQIVND (reference sequence). This CDR3 comprises 13 residues. V shed 6 bases, J shed 3 bases, and the junction held 3 bases outside the gene matches. The CDR3 nucleotides read TGTGCCAGTAGGGGACAGGGAATCTACGAGCAGTACTTC. This encodes CASRGQGIYEQYF.

As regards this clonotype: At one end the junction does not follow the germline gene, possibly because of a read error. V and J are TRBV10-3 and TRBJ1-5; TRBD1 matches 10 bases. Germline loops: CDR1 ENHRY, CDR2 SYGVKD. The CDR3 contains 20 residues. The CDR3 loop is CASSYSFPRDRGKSNQPQHF. For the CDR3, the DNA is TGTGCCAGCAGTTACTCGTTTCCCCGGGACAGGGGTAAGAGCAATCAGCCCCAGCATTTT.

The CDR3 DNA sequence: TGTGCCAGCATGGCAGGGGCGGGACTAGCTAGCACAGATACGCAGTATTTT. This sequence encodes CASMAGAGLASTDTQYF. This chain uses TRBV7-9 with TRBJ2-3; 9 bases fit TRBD2. This CDR3 is 17 amino acids long. Germline V gene data show CDR1 as SEHNR and CDR2 as FQNEAQ (reference sequence). V dropped 7 bases and J dropped 0; count of bases not matched to a gene: 11. The full variable domain, completed using reference TRBV7-9 and TRBJ2-3, is DTGVSQNPRHKITKRGQNVTFRCDPISEHNRLYWYRQTLGQGPEFLTYFQNEAQLEKSRLLSDRFSAERPKGSFSTLEIQRTEQGDSAMYLCASMAGAGLASTDTQYFGPGTRLTVL.

The genes are TRBV9 and TRBJ2-7; 9 nucleotides match TRBD2. CDR3 length: 14 residues. With 6 bases clipped from V and 5 bases from J, the junction kept 9 bases outside the gene matches. CDR1 is SGDLS and CDR2 is YYNGEE in the germline V gene. The CDR3 here is CASTPGLASHEQYF. The CDR3 DNA follows: TGTGCCAGCACCCCGGGACTAGCCAGCCACGAGCAGTACTTC.